The 14 T cell receptor beta chains below come from one sample, sequenced in a study of blood T cells in healthy people across ages. The second PCR ran roughly 7 to 12 cycles with a sample-barcoded 5' primer and J-beta primers. Each CDR3 protein gets one entry after TCRdb re-called the 5' RACE reads with MiXCR. The table shows 1.5 million to 2 million distinct CDR3 sequences, with 49% occurring only once. Source material: blood. Receptors were obtained from a woman aged 40 to 50 in good health.

The J gene is TRBJ2-7, the V gene TRBV27; D gene unclear. Germline V gives CDR1 MNHEY, CDR2 SMNVEV (reference sequence). There are 16 residues in the CDR3. With 5 bases removed from V and 0 bases from J, the gap between germline ends came to 17 bases. CDR3: CASSLTPGLASYEQYF. CDR3 nucleotide sequence: TGTGCCAGCAGTCTCACCCCCGGGCTCGCCTCCTACGAGCAGTACTTC.

CDR3 coding DNA: TGTGCCAGCAGCCCAGGAGCGGGGTCCCATGAGCAGTACTTC. This gives the protein CASSPGAGSHEQYF. The gene calls are TRBV7-2 and TRBJ2-5; 7 bases fit TRBD2. Germline V gives CDR1 SGHTA, CDR2 FQGNSA. V lost 5 bases to trimming and J lost 11 bases; unmatched junction nucleotides: 14. This CDR3 has 14 residues.

The chain joins TRBV28 to TRBJ1-6; D is perhaps TRBD1 (6 bases). From germline, CDR1 is MDHEN and CDR2 SYDVKM. V gave up 8 bases and J gave up 10 bases, with 21 bases separating them. This CDR3 comprises 15 residues. This CDR3 reads CASGIPQGLGSPLHF. The CDR3 coding sequence is TGTGCCAGCGGAATCCCACAGGGTTTGGGGTCACCCCTCCACTTT.

V gene TRBV6-6 combines with J gene TRBJ2-3; 10 nucleotides align to TRBD2. The V segment lost 5 bases and the J segment 9 bases; nucleotides outside the gene matches: 11. The CDR3 loop spans 15 amino acids. Germline V CDR1 and CDR2: MNHNY, SVGAGI (reference sequence). CDR3 region: CASSASAGGRGTQYF. CDR3 bases: TGTGCCAGCAGTGCCTCAGCGGGGGGGAGAGGCACGCAGTATTTT.

V gene TRBV29-1 combines with J gene TRBJ2-7; tentative D call: TRBD1 (6 bases). The CDR3 is 12 amino acids. The V end was cut by 6 bases, the J end by 6 bases, with 15 bases between. Germline V CDR1 and CDR2: SQVTM, ANQGSEA. CDR3 residues: CSVAWTAGEQYF. CDR3 in DNA: TGCAGCGTCGCATGGACAGCAGGCGAGCAGTACTTC.

The rearrangement joins TRBV7-9 to TRBJ1-4; D not resolved. The germline CDR1 and CDR2 sequences are SEHNR and FQNEAQ (reference sequence). CDR3 length: 18 amino acids. Trimming cost V 2 bases and J 0 bases, with 16 bases left between them. CDR3 amino acids: CASSLWGLAVSTNEKLFF. The CDR3, as DNA: TGTGCCAGCAGCTTATGGGGTCTCGCCGTATCAACTAATGAAAAACTGTTTTTT. Filled out from reference TRBV7-9 and TRBJ1-4, the complete variable domain reads DTGVSQNPRHKITKRGQNVTFRCDPISEHNRLYWYRQTLGQGPEFLTYFQNEAQLEKSRLLSDRFSAERPKGSFSTLEIQRTEQGDSAMYLCASSLWGLAVSTNEKLFFGSGTQLSVL.

This clonotype showed up just a few times. The rearrangement joins TRBV4-2 to TRBJ1-2; possibly TRBD1 for D (5 bases). Trimming cost V 1 base and J 7 bases, with 10 bases left between them. This CDR3 comprises 13 residues. CDR1 and CDR2 from the germline V gene are LGHNA and YNFKEQ. CDR3 DNA: TGTGCCAGCAGCCAAGGTCTTGGGGCTGGCTACACCTTC. Protein: CASSQGLGAGYTF.

There are a few counts of this clonotype. This chain connects TRBV4-2 to TRBJ2-1; 10 bases agree with TRBD1. CDR1 and CDR2 (germline): LGHNA, YNFKEQ. The CDR3 sequence is 14 residues long. V was pared by 4 bases and J by 8 bases, with 5 bases of the junction left unmatched. CDR3 sequence: CASSRGQGIYEQFF. CDR3 in DNA: TGTGCCAGCAGCCGGGGACAGGGGATCTATGAGCAGTTCTTC.

The V and J genes are TRBV27 and TRBJ2-5; 7 bases fit TRBD2. CDR3 length: 16 residues. Unmatched junction bases numbered 12, after V lost 6 bases and J lost 2 bases. CDR1 MNHEY and CDR2 SMNVEV come from the germline V gene (reference sequence). This CDR3 reads CASRPTLAVSQETQYF. CDR3 in DNA: TGTGCCAGCAGGCCCACCCTAGCGGTCAGTCAAGAGACCCAGTACTTC.

The V and J genes are TRBV20-1 and TRBJ2-1, with 10 bases that match TRBD2. Germline lookup yields CDR1 DFQATT and CDR2 SNEGSKA (reference sequence). Unmatched junction bases numbered 20, after V lost 6 bases and J lost 12 bases. This CDR3 contains 16 residues. CDR3 sequence (DNA): TGCAGTGCCACGACCCTTCTAGCGGGAGTTACAATGAGGCAGTTCTTC. Its translation is CSATTLLAGVTMRQFF.

The rearrangement links TRBV27 to TRBJ2-3; D possibly corresponds to TRBD1 (6 bases). CDR3 length equals 13 residues. Germline CDR1 and CDR2: MNHEY and SMNVEV (reference sequence). V was cut by 6 bases and J by 5 bases, with 12 bases left in between. The CDR3: CASRGTPQDTQYF. The CDR3 nucleotides read TGTGCCAGCAGAGGGACACCCCAAGATACGCAGTATTTT.

J is TRBJ2-2 and V is TRBV7-3, with TRBD2 matching 7 bases. CDR3 size: 21 residues. Germline V gene sequence: CDR1 SGHTA, CDR2 FQGTGA. V lost 1 base and J lost 1; bases outside the gene matches: 18. The CDR3 loop reads CASSLMGGGPRSLMNTGELFF. The CDR3 bases are TGTGCCAGCAGCTTAATGGGGGGAGGGCCCAGGAGTCTAATGAACACCGGGGAGCTGTTTTTT.

This chain connects TRBV24-1 to TRBJ2-4; TRBD1 agrees at 10 bases. The J call is uncertain, as TRBJ2-7 better fits the DNA end. Germline CDR1 is KGHDR and CDR2 is SFDVKD. The CDR3 contains 15 residues. CDR3 DNA sequence: TGTGCCACCAGTGATCCGACAGGGGGCACGTACGAGCAGTACTTC. Protein sequence: CATSDPTGGTYEQYF.

The rearrangement joins TRBV29-1 to TRBJ1-2; D is perhaps TRBD1 (6 bases). CDR1 and CDR2 (germline): SQVTM, ANQGSEA. V was pared by 6 bases and J by 5 bases, with 19 bases between. The CDR3 is made up of 14 amino acids. The DNA for the CDR3 is TGCAGCGTGTCCGATCGGGACAAGTCTTATGGCTACACCTTC. Residues: CSVSDRDKSYGYTF.